The clone carrying this T cell receptor (beta chain) was detected only a few times. Its antigen is undetermined. From the reads, TCRdb called clonotypes with MiXCR, one entry per CDR3 protein. The profile covers approximately 180,000 distinct CDR3 sequences, with about a tenth appearing a single time and about 4.6% taken by the ten largest. The data derive from a study of T cell repertoires in cytomegalovirus infection. Study-level background: Public TCR beta signatures provided an indication of both CMV infection and a matching HLA type.

The ends lost 5 bases at V and 10 bases at J; junction bases unmatched: 10. CDR1 SGHAT and CDR2 FQDESV come from the germline V gene (reference sequence). This CDR3 has 16 amino acids. Study-level findings and limits: Totalled public TCR beta family frequency picked out people who carried CMV plus the relevant HLA. Clonotype analysis showed dominance of the ex vivo response by HLA-C-restricted CMV-specific TCR beta clonotypes.

The gene calls are TRBV11-1 and TRBJ2-4, with 14 nucleotides matching TRBD2. The sample comprised PBMCs. This clonotype was sampled from a human donor in good health (CMV status not recorded). Some clones in this sample may be carry-over from other donors' samples. The CDR3, as DNA: TGTGCCAGCAGCCACCCGTTGGGACTAGCGGGAGTTATTCAGTACTTC. Translation gives CASSHPLGLAGVIQYF.